Here is one T cell receptor (beta chain) with its context. Its antigen is not identified. This could be a read error, since a much larger clone is one nucleotide away. They isolated at least 6 million PBMCs from each sample. This entry belongs to a study of blood T cells in healthy people across ages. The study's findings and limits: Any conclusive comparison of naive versus antigen-experienced cells was prevented by using unsorted PBMCs. A strong correlation was seen between TCR beta diversity and naive T cell percentage. Any changes in expanded clonotypes were possibly confounded, as donor CMV status remained unknown.

The CDR3 runs 13 residues. Germline-derived CDR1 and CDR2 are SGHRS and YFSETQ. With a J-beta primer mix and a sample-barcoded 5' primer, a second PCR ran roughly 6 to 11 cycles. TCRdb fed the 5' RACE reads into MiXCR, producing one record per CDR3 protein. Of 650,000 to 1,000,000 distinct CDR3 sequences listed, 36% are singletons. The specimen sequenced was blood. The chain has TRBV5-1 and TRBJ2-5; D is possibly TRBD1 (8 bases). The clonotype comes from a man between 18 and 35 years old in good health. The CDR3: CAGSGTGQETQYF. The CDR3 region has the DNA TGCGCCGGCAGCGGGACAGGCCAAGAGACCCAGTACTTC.